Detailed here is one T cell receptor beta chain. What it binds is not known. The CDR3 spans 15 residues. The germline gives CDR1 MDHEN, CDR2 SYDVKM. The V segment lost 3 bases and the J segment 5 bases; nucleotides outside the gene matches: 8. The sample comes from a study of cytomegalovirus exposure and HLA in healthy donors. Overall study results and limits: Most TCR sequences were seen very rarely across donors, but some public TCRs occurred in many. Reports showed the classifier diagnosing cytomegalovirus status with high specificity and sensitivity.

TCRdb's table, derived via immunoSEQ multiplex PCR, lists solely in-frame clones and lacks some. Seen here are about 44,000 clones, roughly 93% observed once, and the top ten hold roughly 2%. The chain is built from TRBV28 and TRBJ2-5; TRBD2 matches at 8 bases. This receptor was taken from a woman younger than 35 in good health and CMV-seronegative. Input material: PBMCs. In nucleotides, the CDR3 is TGTGCCAGCAGTTTCTCGGATTCGGGAGGGGAGACCCAGTACTTC. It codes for CASSFSDSGGETQYF.